This T cell receptor (beta chain) was recorded in a study of CD8+ T cells in alopecia areata. General study results and limits: Higher clonality was seen in lesional scalp than in normal scalp, especially in alopecia totalis/universalis.

As concerns this clone: Its antigen is not identified.

Sequencing templates came from extracted RNA that was reverse transcribed into cDNA. Assay used: immunoSEQ multiplex PCR; TCRdb lists only in-frame clones, some missing. Altogether some 200,000 clones are present, 45% to 75% being singletons, with the ten largest covering roughly 3.3%. Treatment noted: oral pan-JAK inhibitor, 5-10 mg twice daily. This receptor was identified in a human donor with alopecia areata. Here the sequenced sample was CD4+ T cells sorted from blood, taken at week 4, from a patient treated with tofacitinib.

The CDR3: CASSPPESPRGETQYF. CDR3 DNA: TGTGCCAGCAGCCCCCCAGAGAGTCCCAGGGGAGAGACCCAGTACTTC. The chain combines TRBV9 with TRBJ2-5; D is perhaps TRBD1 (6 bases). This CDR3 contains 16 residues. Germline V gene data show CDR1 as SGDLS and CDR2 as YYNGEE. The V end lost 4 bases, the J end lost 4 bases, and 20 bases lay between the germline ends.